The subject of this entry is one T cell receptor (beta chain). The data originate from a study of blood T cell repertoires in COVID-19. Overall study context: Specimens from acute and convalescent COVID-19 originated in the United States, Italy and Spain. PBMCs, B-cell-depleted T cells, or T cells were the source of the cDNA or gDNA that made up the material.

The CDR3 consists of 14 residues. Germline V gives CDR1 LGHDT, CDR2 YNNKEL (reference sequence). V was pared by 3 bases and J by 10 bases, with 13 bases between. The assay was immunoSEQ multiplex PCR, and TCRdb's table has in-frame clones only and misses some. The sample lists fewer than 65,000 clones, less than 90% seen once, with roughly 5% in the top ten. Material for sequencing was peripheral blood. V and J are TRBV3-1 (or the pseudogene TRBV3-2) and TRBJ1-6; D is undetermined. This clonotype originated in a human donor in a cohort sampled during active COVID-19. The CDR3 DNA reads TGTGCCAGCAGCCAGACCGGGAAATTGTCACCCCTCCACTTT. Its protein is CASSQTGKLSPLHF.